These T cell receptor beta chains were read from a single sample in a study of a mutant IDH1 vaccine in newly diagnosed glioma. Profiling relied on immunoSEQ multiplex PCR, and the TCRdb table lists in-frame clones only, not all of them. This repertoire shows almost 85,000 clones, 85% found once; its top ten account for over 2%. No antigen has been identified for these receptors. Material: PBMCs, obtained from a glioma patient whose treatment included an IDH1 peptide vaccine. The receptors come from a young man with glioma. Some clones in this sample may be carry-over from other donors' samples. Each CDR3 is given with its conserved first and last residue. The order of the fields is V gene, D gene, J gene, CDR3 protein. The D gene is left open where the match is weak.

v_call: TRBV29-1; d_call: -; j_call: TRBJ2-7; cdr3_aa: CSVVSSFYEQYF
v_call: TRBV7-8; d_call: TRBD1; j_call: TRBJ1-2; cdr3_aa: CASSLGRGRSGYTF
v_call: TRBV5-4; d_call: TRBD2; j_call: TRBJ2-7; cdr3_aa: CASSSVSGQPSYEQYF
v_call: TRBV30; d_call: -; j_call: TRBJ1-3; cdr3_aa: CAWSVSPFSGNTIYF
v_call: TRBV28; d_call: TRBD1; j_call: TRBJ2-7; cdr3_aa: CASTELDRGAHEQYF
v_call: TRBV13; d_call: -; j_call: TRBJ1-1; cdr3_aa: CASSLVWGDTEAFF
v_call: TRBV5-6; d_call: -; j_call: TRBJ2-7; cdr3_aa: CASSLGDYEQYF
v_call: TRBV6-5; d_call: -; j_call: TRBJ1-1; cdr3_aa: CASKWRRDLPEAFF
v_call: TRBV9; d_call: TRBD2; j_call: TRBJ2-1; cdr3_aa: CASSVRTGTSGGAGEQFF
v_call: TRBV7-9; d_call: TRBD1; j_call: TRBJ1-1; cdr3_aa: CASSSQGAAEAFF
v_call: TRBV18; d_call: TRBD2; j_call: TRBJ2-1; cdr3_aa: CASSPSKGREREQFF
v_call: TRBV27; d_call: TRBD2; j_call: TRBJ2-2; cdr3_aa: CASKITSGSLGRELFF